This TCR beta chain was obtained from a study of blood T cells in healthy people across ages. Whole-study results and caveats: Across the age range, TCR beta diversity per million T cells fell in a roughly linear way.

This clonotype showed up just a few times. Its target is not known. This CDR3 has 13 amino acids. Trimming pared 1 base from V and 6 bases from J, leaving 9 bases between. With a J-beta primer mix and a sample-barcoded 5' primer, a second PCR ran about 7 to 12 cycles. TCRdb redid the calling of the 5' RACE reads with MiXCR, one entry per CDR3 protein. This sample has 1.4 million or so distinct CDR3 sequences, with about 42% found just once. The donors, all healthy, were Caucasians living in Russia, aged roughly 6 to 100. This receptor was taken from a young woman in good health. V usage is TRBV12-3 or TRBV12-4 and J usage is TRBJ1-2; D unclear. The sequenced sample was blood. CDR3 sequence (DNA): TGTGCCAGCAGTTTAGTGACGTTCAATGGCTACACCTTC. Translating it yields CASSLVTFNGYTF.